This T cell receptor (beta chain) is from a study of follicular helper T cells after annual influenza vaccination. Regarding time point: 2014-2015 season, 7 days after vaccination. This table comes from immunoSEQ multiplex PCR, and its TCRdb copy is limited to in-frame clones, with some not included. The sample lists nearly 10,000 clones; roughly 85% were seen once. The TCR originated in an adult who received the influenza vaccine. Sequencing used CXCR5- memory CD4+ T cells sorted from blood, obtained 7 days after influenza vaccination.

The CDR3 DNA is TGTGCCAGCAGCTTAGACACAGGGCATGGAAACACCATATATTTT. This codes for CASSLDTGHGNTIYF. J is TRBJ1-3 and V is TRBV11-2, with D possibly matching TRBD1 (6 bases). Trimming removed 0 bases at V and 3 bases at J, with 9 bases between. Germline V gene lookup returns CDR1 SGHAT and CDR2 FQNNGV. This CDR3 is built from 15 residues.